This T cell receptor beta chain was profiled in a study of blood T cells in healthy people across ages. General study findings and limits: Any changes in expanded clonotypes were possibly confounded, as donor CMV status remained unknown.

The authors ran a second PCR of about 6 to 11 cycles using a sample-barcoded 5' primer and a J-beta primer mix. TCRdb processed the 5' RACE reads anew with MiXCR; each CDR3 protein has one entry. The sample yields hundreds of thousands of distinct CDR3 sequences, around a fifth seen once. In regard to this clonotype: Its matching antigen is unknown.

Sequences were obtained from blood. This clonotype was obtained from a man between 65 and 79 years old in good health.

CDR3 sequence (DNA): TGTGCCAGCAGAGAACAGGGATCCGGCACAGATACGCAGTATTTT. Residues: CASREQGSGTDTQYF. This chain connects TRBV6-1 to TRBJ2-3; D is perhaps TRBD1 (6 bases). V gave up 6 bases and J gave up 1 base, with 14 bases separating them. Germline V gene sequence: CDR1 MNHNS, CDR2 SASEGT. There are 15 residues in the CDR3.